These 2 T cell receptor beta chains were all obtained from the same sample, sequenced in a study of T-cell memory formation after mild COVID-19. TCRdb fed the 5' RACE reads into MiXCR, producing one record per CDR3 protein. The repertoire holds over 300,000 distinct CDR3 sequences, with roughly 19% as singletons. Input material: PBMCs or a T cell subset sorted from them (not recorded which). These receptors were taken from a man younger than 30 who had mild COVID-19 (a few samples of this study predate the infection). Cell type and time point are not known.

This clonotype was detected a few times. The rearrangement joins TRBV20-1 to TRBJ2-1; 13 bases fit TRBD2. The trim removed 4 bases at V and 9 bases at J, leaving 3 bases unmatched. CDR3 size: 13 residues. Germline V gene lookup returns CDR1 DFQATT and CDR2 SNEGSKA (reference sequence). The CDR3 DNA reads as TGCAGTGCTACGACTAGCGGGGGGCCTGAGCAGTTCTTC. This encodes CSATTSGGPEQFF.

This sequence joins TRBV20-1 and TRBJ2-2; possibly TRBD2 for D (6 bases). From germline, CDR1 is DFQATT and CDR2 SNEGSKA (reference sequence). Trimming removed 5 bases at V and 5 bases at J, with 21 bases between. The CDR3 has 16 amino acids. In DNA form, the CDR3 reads TGCAGTGCTTCCGGGACGCCCGATGGGGGGACCGGGGAGCTGTTTTTT. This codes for CSASGTPDGGTGELFF.